One sample yielded the 23 T cell receptor beta chains listed below, sequenced in a study of shared clonotypes between healthy human individuals. Profiling relied on immunoSEQ multiplex PCR, and the TCRdb table lists in-frame clones only, not all of them. The sample shows 2,500,000 or so clones, approximately 92% of them seen only once. The source material was naive CD4+ T cells sorted from blood. Noted subset: CD45RA+ positively selected. Receptors were obtained from a man in his late teens or twenties in good health.

In the case of this clone: Other DNA sequences in the same sample also yield this CDR3. The gene calls are TRBV5-1 and TRBJ2-7; 8 nucleotides match TRBD1. The CDR3 is 14 residues long. Per the germline V gene, CDR1 is SGHRS and CDR2 is YFSETQ. V shed 0 bases and J 7 bases; nucleotides not matched to a gene: 6. CDR3 sequence reads: CASSLGQGAREQYF. CDR3 DNA: TGCGCCAGCAGCTTGGGCCAGGGGGCGCGGGAGCAGTACTTC.

This chain uses TRBV11-1 with TRBJ2-7; TRBD2 is a possible D gene (6 bases). Germline CDR1 and CDR2: SGHAT and FQDESV (reference sequence). Deletions cut 5 bases from V and 3 bases from J, with 14 bases between. The CDR3 totals 14 residues. The CDR3 here is CASSPTVGSYEQYF. For the CDR3, the DNA is TGTGCCAGCAGCCCCACGGTCGGGAGCTACGAGCAGTACTTC.

This chain connects TRBV6-1 to TRBJ2-2; D call uncertain. V shed 1 base and J shed 6 bases, with 12 bases lying between them. CDR1 and CDR2 (germline): MNHNS, SASEGT. This CDR3 is 15 amino acids long. In nucleotides, the CDR3 is TGTGCCAGCAGTGAAGTGGGGATCGGGTCCGGGGAGCTGTTTTTT. It encodes CASSEVGIGSGELFF.

This clone has just a few counts. The gene calls are TRBV27 and TRBJ1-5; perhaps TRBD1 as D (6 bases). This CDR3 has 14 residues. The V end lost 5 bases, the J end lost 4 bases, and 12 bases lay between the germline ends. Germline loops: CDR1 MNHEY, CDR2 SMNVEV (reference sequence). CDR3 bases: TGTGCCAGCAGTGTACGGGACACTAATCAGCCCCAGCATTTT. Protein sequence: CASSVRDTNQPQHF.

The rearrangement uses TRBV10-2 and TRBJ2-3; possibly TRBD2 for D (6 bases). V lost 7 bases to trimming and J lost 2 bases, with 16 bases between them. The CDR3 has 15 amino acids. CDR1 WSHSY and CDR2 SAAADI come from the germline V gene. The CDR3 coding sequence is TGCGCCAGCACGGGGGACCCTAATCTCACAGATACGCAGTATTTT. Amino acids: CASTGDPNLTDTQYF.

The V and J genes are TRBV28 and TRBJ2-2; 8 bases map to TRBD1. This CDR3 has 15 amino acids. Germline loops: CDR1 MDHEN, CDR2 SYDVKM. J gave up 4 bases and V 3 bases, and 4 bases lay outside the gene matches. CDR3 sequence reads: CASSFPGQVTGELFF. The CDR3 nucleotides are TGTGCCAGCAGTTTTCCGGGACAGGTCACCGGGGAGCTGTTTTTT.

This chain joins TRBV21-1 and TRBJ1-1; TRBD1, the D gene given by the table, was not confirmed from the DNA. TRBV21-1 is marked as a pseudogene. The CDR3 sequence is 11 residues long. CDR3 nucleotide sequence: TGTGCCAGCAGTGAGGACAGTGAAGCTTTCTTT. Its protein product is CASSEDSEAFF.

The chain links TRBV5-1 to TRBJ1-4; D gene uncertain. Germline CDR1 reads SGHRS; CDR2 reads YFSETQ. This CDR3 has 15 residues. V shed 6 bases and J shed 0 bases, with 12 bases lying between them. The CDR3 DNA is TGCGCCAGCAACCGGGGTGTCGCAACTAATGAAAAACTGTTTTTT. It specifies CASNRGVATNEKLFF.

This clone came up once. V usage is TRBV4-1 and J usage is TRBJ2-5, with 12 bases that match TRBD2. There are 16 residues in the CDR3. Germline CDR1 MGHRA, CDR2 YSYEKL. Trimming removed 8 bases from V and 5 bases from J; junction bases left unmatched: 12. The CDR3 DNA follows: TGCGCCAGCCGCCCTGGACTAGCGGGAAATCGCGAGACCCAGTACTTC. This translates into CASRPGLAGNRETQYF.

V and J are TRBV5-8 and TRBJ2-3; a possible D gene is TRBD1 (7 bases). In germline, CDR1 is SGHTS, CDR2 YDEGEE. Trimming stripped 5 bases from V and 3 bases from J, with 19 bases between. The CDR3 is 16 residues long. The chain's CDR3 is CASRPQGGTVTDTQYF. CDR3 DNA sequence: TGTGCCAGCAGACCGCAAGGAGGGACAGTGACAGATACGCAGTATTTT.

V usage is TRBV5-5 and J usage is TRBJ1-2; D is uncertain. This CDR3 is 13 amino acids long. Germline-derived CDR1 and CDR2 are SGHKS and YYEKEE (reference sequence). V gave up 4 bases and J gave up 4 bases, with 11 bases separating them. Here the CDR3 DNA reads TGTGCCAGCAGCCTGCAGTTTTTCTATGGCTACACCTTC. It is translated as CASSLQFFYGYTF.

The genes are TRBV7-9 and TRBJ2-2; TRBD1 matches at 9 bases. The CDR3 covers 16 residues. CDR1 is SEHNR, CDR2 FQNEAQ, per germline (reference sequence). V was clipped by 4 bases and J by 13 bases; unmatched bases: 16. CDR3 nucleotides: TGTGCCAGCAGCTCCCAGCAAATCGGACAGGGGAGGCGGCTGTTTTTT. Its protein product is CASSSQQIGQGRRLFF.

The rearrangement joins TRBV6-5 to TRBJ1-1; maybe TRBD1 (5 bases). V gave up 2 bases and J gave up 3 bases, with 7 bases separating them. Germline V gene sequence: CDR1 MNHEY, CDR2 SVGAGI. The length of the CDR3 is 13 residues. The CDR3 region is CASSYTRDTEAFF. The CDR3 bases are TGTGCCAGCAGTTACACCAGGGACACTGAAGCTTTCTTT.

The chain employs TRBV10-3 and TRBJ2-3, with a possible D match to TRBD2 (7 bases). V was pared by 6 bases and J by 2 bases, with 15 bases between. Germline assignment: CDR1 ENHRY and CDR2 SYGVKD. The CDR3 length is 15 residues. The CDR3 is CAIRRGGSDTDTQYF. CDR3 in DNA: TGTGCCATCAGGAGGGGGGGTTCAGACACAGATACGCAGTATTTT.

In regard to this clone: The sample contains more than one DNA sequence encoding this CDR3. The chain carries TRBV5-1 and TRBJ2-1, with TRBD2 matching over 11 bases. The CDR3 sequence is 15 residues long. CDR1 is SGHRS, CDR2 YFSETQ, per germline. With V trimmed by 2 bases and J by 4 bases, 2 bases remained unmatched. The CDR3 DNA follows: TGCGCCAGCAGCTTCGGGACTAGCGGTTACAATGAGCAGTTCTTC. This gives the protein CASSFGTSGYNEQFF.

Written as DNA, the CDR3 is TGTGCCAGCGGAATGAGGTGGGAAAATTCACCCCTCCACTTT. It codes for CASGMRWENSPLHF. V and J are TRBV6-6 and TRBJ1-6; unclear D gene. Trimming removed 8 bases from V and 7 bases from J, with 15 bases in between. Germline CDR1 is MNHNY and CDR2 is SVGAGI (reference sequence). This CDR3 region has 14 residues.

The chain has TRBV5-5 and TRBJ2-5; D unclear. Germline V gene lookup returns CDR1 SGHKS and CDR2 YYEKEE (reference sequence). Deletions cut 0 bases from V and 5 bases from J, with 14 bases between. The CDR3 is 15 residues long. As DNA, the CDR3 is TGTGCCAGCAGCTTGGCCCGGGCCATAGGGGAGACCCAGTACTTC. It specifies CASSLARAIGETQYF.

The chain links TRBV6-5 to TRBJ2-1; 8 nucleotides agree with TRBD1. This CDR3 is 15 amino acids long. Trimming took 4 bases from V and 3 from J; bases not matched to a gene: 5. CDR1 and CDR2 from the germline V gene are MNHEY and SVGAGI. The CDR3 coding sequence is TGTGCCAGCAGTTCAGGGGGCGCTGGCTACAATGAGCAGTTCTTC. Encoded protein: CASSSGGAGYNEQFF.

The chain couples TRBV7-9 to TRBJ2-2; unclear D gene. The CDR3 contains 16 residues. Trimming took off 5 bases at V and 6 bases at J, with 19 bases between the two ends. Germline loops: CDR1 SEHNR, CDR2 FQNEAQ (reference sequence). The CDR3 sequence: CASSPWKAAAPGELFF. The CDR3 DNA reads as TGTGCCAGCAGCCCCTGGAAAGCCGCGGCCCCCGGGGAGCTGTTTTTT.

The J gene is TRBJ2-3, the V gene TRBV10-1; no definite D call. V lost 4 bases to trimming and J lost 2 bases, with 7 bases between them. Germline CDR1 and CDR2: WNHNN and SYGVQD (reference sequence). This CDR3 is 13 amino acids long. The CDR3 region has the DNA TGCGCCAGCAGTGGGGCTTACACAGATACGCAGTATTTT. This gives the protein CASSGAYTDTQYF.

The V call is TRBV7-9, the J call TRBJ1-2; D possibly corresponds to TRBD1 (5 bases). Trimming stripped 4 bases from V and 7 bases from J, with 13 bases between. CDR1 is SEHNR, CDR2 FQNEAQ, per germline (reference sequence). CDR3 length equals 13 residues. CDR3 coding DNA: TGTGCCAGCAGCTCGCAGGGTTACCGTGGCTACACCTTC. Amino acid sequence: CASSSQGYRGYTF.

The chain carries TRBV5-6 and TRBJ2-3, with 8 positions matching TRBD2. The trim removed 6 bases at V and 6 bases at J, leaving 6 bases unmatched. Germline V CDR1 and CDR2: SGHDT, YYEEEE. The CDR3 extends over 13 amino acids. In DNA, the CDR3 is TGTGCCAGCACTTCCCGGGAGGGCGATACGCAGTATTTT. Its translation: CASTSREGDTQYF.

This chain uses TRBV15 with TRBJ2-2, with TRBD2 identical over 13 bases. This CDR3 region has 19 residues. Germline CDR1 LNHNV, CDR2 YYDKDF (reference sequence). The V and J ends lost 2 bases and 4 bases, in that order; junction bases with no gene match: 10. The CDR3 DNA reads TGTGCCACCAGCAGACCGGGGACTAGCGGGAAGGGCGGCACCGGGGAGCTGTTTTTT. Protein sequence: CATSRPGTSGKGGTGELFF.